These 18 T cell receptor beta chains share one sample of origin, sequenced in a study of shared clonotypes between healthy human individuals. The naive CD8 population came from CD45RO-negative cells selected for CCR7, without terminally differentiated effector memory CD45RA+ cells. This table comes from immunoSEQ multiplex PCR, and its TCRdb copy is limited to in-frame clones, with some not included. The sample includes around 2,000,000 clones, roughly 91% seen only once; the top ten take more than 1.5%. Sequenced input: naive CD8+ T cells from PBMCs. The receptors here all came from a man younger than 30 in good health. Some clones in this sample may be carry-over from other donors' samples.

Comments on this clone: Within the sample, other DNA sequences also encode this same CDR3. V gene TRBV6-1 combines with J gene TRBJ1-5; D is uncertain. The CDR3 has 14 amino acids. Trimming left V 4 bases short and J 0 bases short, with 7 bases between. Germline V gene data show CDR1 as MNHNS and CDR2 as SASEGT. The CDR3 DNA follows: TGTGCCAGCAGTGGGGGATATAGCAATCAGCCCCAGCATTTT. Encoded protein: CASSGGYSNQPQHF.

With regard to this clone: At the DNA level, this CDR3 is encoded by other sequences in the same sample as well. The chain employs TRBV6-5 and TRBJ2-5, with D uncertain. The CDR3 spans 13 residues. Looked up from germline, CDR1 is MNHEY and CDR2 is SVGAGI. V dropped 4 bases and J dropped 5 bases, with 11 bases sitting between them. The CDR3 spells CASSLGLSETQYF. The CDR3 nucleotides are TGTGCCAGCAGTTTGGGGTTGTCGGAGACCCAGTACTTC.

The count of this clone is one. The rearrangement uses TRBV7-3 and TRBJ2-3; tentatively, D is TRBD1 (6 bases). The CDR3 loop spans 16 amino acids. Germline CDR1 reads SGHTA; CDR2 reads FQGTGA. The V end was cut by 5 bases, the J end by 4 bases, with 19 bases between. This CDR3 is CASSTPGAGAPDTQYF. Here the CDR3 DNA reads TGTGCCAGCAGCACCCCCGGGGCAGGGGCGCCAGATACGCAGTATTTT.

The chain recombines TRBV11-2 with TRBJ2-2; D is perhaps TRBD1 (5 bases). CDR3 length: 16 residues. CDR1 is SGHAT, CDR2 FQNNGV, per germline. V was pared by 5 bases and J by 2 bases, with 15 bases between. The CDR3 DNA follows: TGTGCCAGCAGCGGAAGGCAGGGCGGAAACACCGGGGAGCTGTTTTTT. It specifies CASSGRQGGNTGELFF.

This clone was seen just once. The chain couples TRBV7-8 to TRBJ1-3; D not certain. CDR3 length: 15 amino acids. Trimming stripped 5 bases from V and 0 bases from J, with 11 bases between. CDR1 is SGHVS and CDR2 is FQNEAQ in the germline V gene. CDR3 coding DNA: TGTGCCAGCAGCCCAGAGTCCAGCTCTGGAAACACCATATATTTT. It specifies CASSPESSSGNTIYF.

The chain recombines TRBV2 with TRBJ2-7, with 9 bases identical to TRBD1. The CDR3 runs 12 residues. The junction had 11 bases not matched to a gene; V was cut back by 8 bases and J by 12 bases. Germline values: CDR1 SNHLY, CDR2 FYNNEI. CDR3 residues: CASLTWGDRVYF. The CDR3 nucleotides read TGTGCCAGCCTCACCTGGGGGGACAGGGTGTACTTC. The entire variable domain, with the rest obtained from reference TRBV2 and TRBJ2-7, is as follows: EPEVTQTPSHQVTQMGQEVILRCVPISNHLYFYWYRQILGQKVEFLVSFYNNEISEKSEIFDDQFSVERPDGSNFTLKIRSTKLEDSAMYFCASLTWGDRVYFGPGTRLTVT.

This clone occurred once. This chain links TRBV2 with TRBJ2-5; possibly TRBD2 for D (5 bases). The CDR3 runs 15 residues. Trimming left V 6 bases short and J 5 bases short, with 19 bases between. Germline values: CDR1 SNHLY, CDR2 FYNNEI. The CDR3 region has the DNA TGTGCCAGCAGCCGGGCCGACGACTACGGGGAGACCCAGTACTTC. The encoded protein is CASSRADDYGETQYF.

The rearrangement joins TRBV5-4 to TRBJ1-1; D call uncertain. Looked up from germline, CDR1 is SGHNT and CDR2 is YYREEE (reference sequence). The CDR3 loop spans 14 amino acids. V gave up 1 base and J gave up 8 bases, with 15 bases separating them. The CDR3 here is CASSLRSGRSEAFF. The CDR3 nucleotides are TGTGCCAGCAGCTTGCGATCCGGGAGGTCGGAAGCTTTCTTT.

This chain connects TRBV11-2 to TRBJ2-1, with D maybe TRBD1 (6 bases). In germline, CDR1 is SGHAT, CDR2 FQNNGV. The CDR3 totals 15 residues. V dropped 0 bases and J dropped 7 bases, with 13 bases sitting between them. In DNA, the CDR3 is TGTGCCAGCAGCTTAGAAGGCAGGGGTGGGAATGAGCAGTTCTTC. Its protein is CASSLEGRGGNEQFF.

The chain uses TRBV4-1 and TRBJ1-2; the D is unclear. In germline, CDR1 is MGHRA, CDR2 YSYEKL. CDR3 length: 12 amino acids. Deletions cut 8 bases from V and 0 bases from J, with 7 bases between. CDR3: CASAPPNYGYTF. The CDR3 DNA is TGCGCCAGCGCCCCTCCTAACTATGGCTACACCTTC.

The chain couples TRBV29-1 to TRBJ2-1, with D unresolved. Germline V gives CDR1 SQVTM, CDR2 ANQGSEA. CDR3 length: 15 residues. V lost 3 bases and J lost 0, with 12 bases in between. This CDR3 reads CSVDPAKSSYNEQFF. The CDR3 DNA reads TGCAGCGTTGACCCAGCGAAAAGCTCCTACAATGAGCAGTTCTTC.

In its sample, this clone was seen a few times. One end of the junction is discordant with germline, which a read error may explain. This chain uses TRBV7-9 with TRBJ2-7; D uncertain. This CDR3 is built from 14 residues. The germline gives CDR1 SEHNR, CDR2 FQNEAQ (reference sequence). The CDR3 loop reads CASSLALVSHEQYF. For the CDR3, the DNA is TGTGCCAGCAGCTTAGCGCTAGTCTCCCACGAGCAGTACTTC. The whole variable domain, filled in from reference TRBV7-9 and TRBJ2-7, reads DTGVSQNPRHKITKRGQNVTFRCDPISEHNRLYWYRQTLGQGPEFLTYFQNEAQLEKSRLLSDRFSAERPKGSFSTLEIQRTEQGDSAMYLCASSLALVSHEQYFGPGTRLTVT.

This chain links TRBV5-1 with TRBJ2-7, with 8 bases identical to TRBD1. The CDR3 is made up of 15 amino acids. Germline V gives CDR1 SGHRS, CDR2 YFSETQ. Losses at the gene ends were 4 bases for V and 4 bases for J; bases not matched to a gene: 10. The DNA for the CDR3 is TGCGCCAGCAGCATAGGGACAGGAGTCAGTTACGAGCAGTACTTC. It translates to CASSIGTGVSYEQYF.

V is TRBV13 and J is TRBJ2-7; D is possibly TRBD1 (6 bases). V was shortened by 6 bases and J by 0 bases, with 15 bases between the two germline ends. This CDR3 is built from 15 residues. Germline CDR1 reads PRHDT; CDR2 reads FYEKMQ (reference sequence). The CDR3 region has the DNA TGTGCCAGCAGTCAAGGGCCCAGGGGCTCCTACGAGCAGTACTTC. Protein product: CASSQGPRGSYEQYF.

This rearrangement joins TRBV18 to TRBJ2-1; 9 bases align to TRBD1. Per the germline V gene, CDR1 is KGHSH and CDR2 is LQKENI. J was trimmed by 4 bases and V by 4 bases; bases with no gene match: 5. The CDR3 runs to 15 residues. CDR3 nucleotide sequence: TGTGCCAGCTCACTGACGGGACAGGGATACAATGAGCAGTTCTTC. Translation: CASSLTGQGYNEQFF.

The genes are TRBV19 and TRBJ2-6; no firm D call. Germline V lookup: CDR1 LNHDA, CDR2 SQIVND (reference sequence). The V and J ends lost 2 bases and 0 bases respectively, with 8 bases between them. The CDR3 runs 16 residues. CDR3 sequence (DNA): TGTGCCAGTAGTATACTTCCGGGCTCTGGGGCCAACGTCCTGACTTTC. Translating gives CASSILPGSGANVLTF.

The chain couples TRBV18 to TRBJ1-5; tentative D call: TRBD1 (6 bases). The CDR3 is made up of 14 amino acids. Between the trimmed V and J ends, which lost 4 bases and 3 bases, there was a span of 10 bases. Germline V gene data show CDR1 as KGHSH and CDR2 as LQKENI. The CDR3 bases are TGTGCCAGCTCACGAGACAGGACCAATCAGCCCCAGCATTTT. This gives the protein CASSRDRTNQPQHF.

The V gene is TRBV6-1, the J gene TRBJ2-5, with D unresolved. The CDR3 is 16 residues long. Germline lookup yields CDR1 MNHNS and CDR2 SASEGT. Trimming removed 0 bases at V and 5 bases at J, with 16 bases between. The DNA of the CDR3 is TGTGCCAGCAGTGAAGCTCGGCCACCGGCATGGGAGACCCAGTACTTC. Protein product: CASSEARPPAWETQYF.